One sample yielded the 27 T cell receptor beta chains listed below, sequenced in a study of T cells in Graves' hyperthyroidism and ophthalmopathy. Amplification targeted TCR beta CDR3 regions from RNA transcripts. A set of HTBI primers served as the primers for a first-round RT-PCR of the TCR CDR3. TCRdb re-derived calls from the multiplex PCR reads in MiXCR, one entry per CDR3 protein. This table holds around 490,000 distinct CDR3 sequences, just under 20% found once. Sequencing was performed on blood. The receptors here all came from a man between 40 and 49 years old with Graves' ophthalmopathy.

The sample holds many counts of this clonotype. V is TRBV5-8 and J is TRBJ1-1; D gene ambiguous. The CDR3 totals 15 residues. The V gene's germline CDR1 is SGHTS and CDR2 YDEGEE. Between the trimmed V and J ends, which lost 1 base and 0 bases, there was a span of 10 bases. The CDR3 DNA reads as TGTGCCAGCAGCTTGCAGTCGGGGATGAACACTGAAGCTTTCTTT. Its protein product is CASSLQSGMNTEAFF.

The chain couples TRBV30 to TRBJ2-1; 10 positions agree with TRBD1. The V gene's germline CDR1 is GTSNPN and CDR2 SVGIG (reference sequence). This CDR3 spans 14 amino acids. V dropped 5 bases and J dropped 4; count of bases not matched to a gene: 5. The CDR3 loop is CAWGTGQGYNEQFF. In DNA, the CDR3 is TGTGCCTGGGGAACGGGACAGGGGTACAATGAGCAGTTCTTC.

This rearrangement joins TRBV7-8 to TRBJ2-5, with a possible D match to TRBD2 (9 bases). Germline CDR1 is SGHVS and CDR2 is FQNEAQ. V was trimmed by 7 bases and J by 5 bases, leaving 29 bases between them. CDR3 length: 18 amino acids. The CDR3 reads CASTIRGRDSAGGETQYF. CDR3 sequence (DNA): TGTGCCAGCACTATCAGGGGGCGCGATTCCGCGGGAGGGGAGACCCAGTACTTC.

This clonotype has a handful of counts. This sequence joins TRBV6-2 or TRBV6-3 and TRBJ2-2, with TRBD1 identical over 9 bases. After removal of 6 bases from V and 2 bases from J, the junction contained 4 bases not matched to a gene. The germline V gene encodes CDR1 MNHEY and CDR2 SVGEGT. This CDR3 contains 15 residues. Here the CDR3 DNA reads TGTGCCAGCAGACCGACAGGGGGTAACACCGGGGAGCTGTTTTTT. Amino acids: CASRPTGGNTGELFF.

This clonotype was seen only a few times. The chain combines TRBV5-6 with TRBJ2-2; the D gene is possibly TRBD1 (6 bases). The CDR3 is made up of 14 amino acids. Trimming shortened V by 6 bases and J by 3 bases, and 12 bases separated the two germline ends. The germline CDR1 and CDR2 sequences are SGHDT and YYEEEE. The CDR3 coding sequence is TGTGCCAGCACCGAGGGACATTACACCGGGGAGCTGTTTTTT. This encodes CASTEGHYTGELFF.

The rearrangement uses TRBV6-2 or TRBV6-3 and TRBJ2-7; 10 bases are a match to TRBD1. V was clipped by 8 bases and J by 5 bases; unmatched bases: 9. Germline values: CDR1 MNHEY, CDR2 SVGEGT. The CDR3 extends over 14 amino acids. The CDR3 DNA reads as TGTGCCAGCGCAACACGGGACAGGGGCCACGAGCAGTACTTC. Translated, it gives CASATRDRGHEQYF.

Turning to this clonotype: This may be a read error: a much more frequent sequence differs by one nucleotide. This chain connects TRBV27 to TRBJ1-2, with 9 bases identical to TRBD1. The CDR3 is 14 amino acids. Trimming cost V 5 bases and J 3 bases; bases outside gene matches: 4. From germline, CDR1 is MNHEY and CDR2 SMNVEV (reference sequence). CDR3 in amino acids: CASSPGTGHYGYTF. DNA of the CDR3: TGTGCCAGCAGTCCCGGGACAGGGCACTATGGCTACACCTTC.

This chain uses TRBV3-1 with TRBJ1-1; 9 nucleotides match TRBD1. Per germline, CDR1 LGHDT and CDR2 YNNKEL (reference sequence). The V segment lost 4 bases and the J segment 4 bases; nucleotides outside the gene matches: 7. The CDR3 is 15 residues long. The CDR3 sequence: CASSLQVTGGTEAFF. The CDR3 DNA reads TGTGCCAGCAGCCTTCAAGTGACAGGGGGCACTGAAGCTTTCTTT.

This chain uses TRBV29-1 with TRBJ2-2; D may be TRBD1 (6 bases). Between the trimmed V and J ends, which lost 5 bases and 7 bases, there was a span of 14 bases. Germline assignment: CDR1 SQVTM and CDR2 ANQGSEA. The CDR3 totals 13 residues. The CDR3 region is CSVQGQRVGELFF. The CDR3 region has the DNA TGCAGCGTTCAGGGGCAACGGGTCGGGGAGCTGTTTTTT.

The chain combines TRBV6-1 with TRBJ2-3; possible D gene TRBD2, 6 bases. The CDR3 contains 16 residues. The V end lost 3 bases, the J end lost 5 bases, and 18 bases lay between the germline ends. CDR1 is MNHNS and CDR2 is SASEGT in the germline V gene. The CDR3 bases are TGTGCCAGCAGTGATCACGGGCTGAACGGGGGAGATACGCAGTATTTT. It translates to CASSDHGLNGGDTQYF.

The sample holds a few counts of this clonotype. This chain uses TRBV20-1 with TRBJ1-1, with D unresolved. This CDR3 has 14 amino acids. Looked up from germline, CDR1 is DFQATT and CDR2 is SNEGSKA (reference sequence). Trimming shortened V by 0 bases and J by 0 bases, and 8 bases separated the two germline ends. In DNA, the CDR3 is TGCAGTGCTAGAGAACACGGCTTGAACACTGAAGCTTTCTTT. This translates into CSAREHGLNTEAFF.

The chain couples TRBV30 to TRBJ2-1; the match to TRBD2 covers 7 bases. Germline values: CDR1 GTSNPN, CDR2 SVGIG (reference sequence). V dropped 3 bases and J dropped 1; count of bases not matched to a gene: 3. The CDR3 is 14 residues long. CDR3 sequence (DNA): TGTGCCTGGAGCTTTAGCGGGTCCTACAATGAGCAGTTCTTC. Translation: CAWSFSGSYNEQFF.

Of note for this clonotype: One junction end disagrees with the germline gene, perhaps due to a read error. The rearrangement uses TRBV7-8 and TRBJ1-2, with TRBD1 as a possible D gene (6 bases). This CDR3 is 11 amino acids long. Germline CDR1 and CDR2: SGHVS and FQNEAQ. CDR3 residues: CASNLGGHYTF. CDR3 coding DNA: TGTGCCAGCAACTTAGGGGGGCACTACACCTTC.

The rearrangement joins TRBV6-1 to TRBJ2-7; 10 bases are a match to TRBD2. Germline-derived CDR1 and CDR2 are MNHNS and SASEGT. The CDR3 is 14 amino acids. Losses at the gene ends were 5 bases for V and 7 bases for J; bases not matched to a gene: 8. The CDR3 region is CASSFLGLAREQYF. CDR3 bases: TGTGCCAGCAGTTTTCTGGGACTAGCGAGGGAGCAGTACTTC.

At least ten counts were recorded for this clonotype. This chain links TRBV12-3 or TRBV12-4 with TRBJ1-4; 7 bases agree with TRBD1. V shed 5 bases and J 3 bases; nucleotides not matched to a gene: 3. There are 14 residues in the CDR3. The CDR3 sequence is CASSGGTANEKLFF. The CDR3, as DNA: TGTGCCAGCAGTGGGGGGACAGCTAATGAAAAACTGTTTTTT.

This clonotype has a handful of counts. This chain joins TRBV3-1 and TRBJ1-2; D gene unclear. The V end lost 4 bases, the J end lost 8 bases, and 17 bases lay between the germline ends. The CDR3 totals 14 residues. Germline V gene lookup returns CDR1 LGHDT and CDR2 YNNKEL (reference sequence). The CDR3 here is CASSPRSEGPGYTF. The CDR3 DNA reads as TGTGCCAGCAGCCCCAGGTCAGAAGGGCCCGGCTACACCTTC.

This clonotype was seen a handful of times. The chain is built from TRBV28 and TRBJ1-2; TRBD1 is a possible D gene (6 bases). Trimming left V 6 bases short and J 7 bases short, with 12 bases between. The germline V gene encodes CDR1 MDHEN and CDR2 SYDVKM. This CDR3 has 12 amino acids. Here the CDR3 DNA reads TGTGCCAGCAGCCTGGGACATTTTGGCTACACCTTC. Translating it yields CASSLGHFGYTF.

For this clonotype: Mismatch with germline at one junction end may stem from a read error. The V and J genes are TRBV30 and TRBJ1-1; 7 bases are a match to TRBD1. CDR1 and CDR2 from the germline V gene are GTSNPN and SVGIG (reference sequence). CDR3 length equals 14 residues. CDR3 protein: CAWFTGQTTLKLLF. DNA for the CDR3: TGTGCCTGGTTTACGGGACAGACAACACTGAAGCTTCTCTTT.

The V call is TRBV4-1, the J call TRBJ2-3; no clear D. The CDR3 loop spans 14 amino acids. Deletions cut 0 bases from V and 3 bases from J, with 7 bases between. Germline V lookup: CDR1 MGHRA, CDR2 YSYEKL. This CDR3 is CASSQDPRTDTQYF. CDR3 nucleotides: TGCGCCAGCAGCCAAGATCCCCGGACAGATACGCAGTATTTT.

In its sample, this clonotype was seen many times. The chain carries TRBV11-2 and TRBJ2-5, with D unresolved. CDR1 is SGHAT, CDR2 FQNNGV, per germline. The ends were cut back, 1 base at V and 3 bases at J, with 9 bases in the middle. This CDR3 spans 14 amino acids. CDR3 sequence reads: CASSLGSAKETQYF. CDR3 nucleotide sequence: TGTGCCAGCAGCTTAGGAAGCGCCAAAGAGACCCAGTACTTC. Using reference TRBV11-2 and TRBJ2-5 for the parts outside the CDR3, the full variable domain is EAGVAQSPRYKIIEKRQSVAFWCNPISGHATLYWYQQILGQGPKLLIQFQNNGVVDDSQLPKDRFSAERLKGVDSTLKIQPAKLEDSAVYLCASSLGSAKETQYFGPGTRLLVL.

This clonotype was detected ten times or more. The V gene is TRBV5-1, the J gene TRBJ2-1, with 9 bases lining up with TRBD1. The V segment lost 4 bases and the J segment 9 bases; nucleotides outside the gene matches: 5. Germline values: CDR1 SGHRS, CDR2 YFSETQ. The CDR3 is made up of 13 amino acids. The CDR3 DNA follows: TGCGCCAGCAGCCTGGACAGGGGTGGTGAGCAGTTCTTC. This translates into CASSLDRGGEQFF.

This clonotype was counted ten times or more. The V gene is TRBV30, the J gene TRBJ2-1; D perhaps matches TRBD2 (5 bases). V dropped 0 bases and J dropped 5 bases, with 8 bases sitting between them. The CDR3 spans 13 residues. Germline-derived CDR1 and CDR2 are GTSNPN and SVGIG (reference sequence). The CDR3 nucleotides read TGTGCCTGGAGTGTCCGGGATAACAATGAGCAGTTCTTC. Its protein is CAWSVRDNNEQFF.

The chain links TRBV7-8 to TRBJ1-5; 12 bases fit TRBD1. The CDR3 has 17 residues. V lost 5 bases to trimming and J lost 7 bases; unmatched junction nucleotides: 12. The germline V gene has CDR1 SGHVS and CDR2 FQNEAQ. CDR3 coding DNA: TGTGCCAGCAGCGGTCCGGGACAGGGGGCGGGGGAGCAGCCCCAGCATTTT. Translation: CASSGPGQGAGEQPQHF.

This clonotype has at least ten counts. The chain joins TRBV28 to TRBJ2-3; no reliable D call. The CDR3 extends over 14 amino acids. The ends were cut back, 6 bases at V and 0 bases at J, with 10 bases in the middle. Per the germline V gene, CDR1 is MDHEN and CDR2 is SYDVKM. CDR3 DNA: TGTGCCAGCAGACGGACCAAAAGCACAGATACGCAGTATTTT. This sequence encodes CASRRTKSTDTQYF.

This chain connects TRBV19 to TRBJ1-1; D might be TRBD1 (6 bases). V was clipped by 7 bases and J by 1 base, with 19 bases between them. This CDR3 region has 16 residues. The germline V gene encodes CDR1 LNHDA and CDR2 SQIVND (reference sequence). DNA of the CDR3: TGTGCCAGTACCGTAGGGGGTATTGGGCCGAACACTGAAGCTTTCTTT. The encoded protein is CASTVGGIGPNTEAFF.

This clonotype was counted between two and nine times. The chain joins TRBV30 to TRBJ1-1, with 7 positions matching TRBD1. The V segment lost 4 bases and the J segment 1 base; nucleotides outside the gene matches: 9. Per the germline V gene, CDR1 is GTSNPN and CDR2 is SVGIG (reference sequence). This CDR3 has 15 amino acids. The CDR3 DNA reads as TGTGCCTGGATCCCCTTAGGGACAGCGAACACTGAAGCTTTCTTT. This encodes CAWIPLGTANTEAFF.

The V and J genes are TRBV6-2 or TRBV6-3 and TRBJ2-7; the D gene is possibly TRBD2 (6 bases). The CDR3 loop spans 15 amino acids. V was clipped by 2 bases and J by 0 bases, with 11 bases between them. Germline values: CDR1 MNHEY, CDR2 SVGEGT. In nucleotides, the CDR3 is TGTGCCAGCAGTTACATGGCGGGAAGCTCCTACGAGCAGTACTTC. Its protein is CASSYMAGSSYEQYF.